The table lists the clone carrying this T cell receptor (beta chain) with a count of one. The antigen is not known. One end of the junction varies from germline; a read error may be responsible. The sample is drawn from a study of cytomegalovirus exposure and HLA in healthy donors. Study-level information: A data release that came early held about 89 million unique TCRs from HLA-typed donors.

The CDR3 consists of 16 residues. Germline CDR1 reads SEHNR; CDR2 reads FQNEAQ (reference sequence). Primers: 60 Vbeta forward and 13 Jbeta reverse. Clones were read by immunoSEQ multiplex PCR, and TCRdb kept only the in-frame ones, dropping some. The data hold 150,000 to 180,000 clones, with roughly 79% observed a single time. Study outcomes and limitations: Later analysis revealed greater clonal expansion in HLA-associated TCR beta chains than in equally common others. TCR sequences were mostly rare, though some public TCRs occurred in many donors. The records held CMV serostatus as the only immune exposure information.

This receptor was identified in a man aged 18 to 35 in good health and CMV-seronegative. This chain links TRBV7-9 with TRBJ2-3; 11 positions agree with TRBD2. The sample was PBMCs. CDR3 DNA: TGTTCCAGCAGCTTAAGACTAGCGGGGCACACAGATACGCAGTATTTT. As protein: CSSSLRLAGHTDTQYF.